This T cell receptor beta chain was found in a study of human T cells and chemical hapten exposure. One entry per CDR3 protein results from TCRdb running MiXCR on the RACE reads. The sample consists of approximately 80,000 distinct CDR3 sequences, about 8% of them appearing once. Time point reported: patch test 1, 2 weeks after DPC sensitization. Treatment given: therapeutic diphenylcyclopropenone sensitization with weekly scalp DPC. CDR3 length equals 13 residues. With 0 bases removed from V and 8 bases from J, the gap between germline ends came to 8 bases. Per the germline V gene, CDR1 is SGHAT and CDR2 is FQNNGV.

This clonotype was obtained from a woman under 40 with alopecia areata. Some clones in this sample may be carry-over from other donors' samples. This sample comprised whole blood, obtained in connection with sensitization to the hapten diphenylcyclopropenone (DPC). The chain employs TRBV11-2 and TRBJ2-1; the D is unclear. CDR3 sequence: CASSLDLGYEQFF. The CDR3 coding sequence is TGTGCCAGCAGCTTAGACCTCGGCTATGAGCAGTTCTTC.